The text below deals with one TCR beta chain. CDR1 SGHDN and CDR2 FVKESK come from the germline V gene. V shed 2 bases and J shed 2 bases, with 16 bases lying between them. There are 16 residues in the CDR3. TCRdb keeps only in-frame clones here, not all; method: immunoSEQ multiplex PCR. The table has 250,000 to 400,000 clones, 88% seen once. This sample is drawn from a study of cytomegalovirus exposure and HLA in healthy donors. The receptor was isolated from a man aged 25-45 years in good health and CMV-seronegative. The chain recombines TRBV14 with TRBJ2-7; a possible D gene is TRBD1 (6 bases). Material for sequencing was PBMCs. The CDR3, as DNA: TGTGCCAGCAGCCAAATGGCGACAGGACCCACCTACGAGCAGTACTTC. It translates to CASSQMATGPTYEQYF.